The clone carrying this T cell receptor (beta chain) was seen at least ten times. Its antigen remains unknown. This entry comes from a study of response to subunit inactivated influenza vaccine. Study-wide findings and caveats: New T cells are recruited in small numbers by each seasonal influenza vaccination, according to the authors' suggestion.

Trimming removed 2 bases at V and 2 bases at J, with 4 bases between. The CDR3 loop spans 12 amino acids. Via MiXCR, TCRdb re-called the RT-PCR reads, giving one row per CDR3 protein. This table holds about 700,000 distinct CDR3 sequences, approximately 15% found once. This sequence originates from a man aged 45 to 65 who received an inactivated influenza vaccine. This specimen consisted of PBMCs from blood, obtained 14 days before vaccination. V is TRBV12-3 or TRBV12-4 and J is TRBJ2-7, with D unclear. The chain's CDR3 is CASSLLTYEQYF. The CDR3 nucleotides are TGTGCCAGCAGTTTACTGACCTACGAGCAGTACTTC.